The clone carrying this TCR gamma chain has only a few counts. A read error likely explains this, since a far larger clone differs by one base. The data are from a study of gamma-delta T cells after stem cell transplantation. TCRdb fed the RT-PCR reads into CATT to redo clone calling. The data contain 1,500 to 2,000 gamma-chain clones, just under 2% of them singletons. What was sequenced was gamma-delta T cells. The clonotype originates from a human donor. It is not recorded whose cells these are; they may come from a transplant donor.

The DNA of the CDR3 is TGTGCCTTGTCTTATTATAAGAAACTCTTC. This gives the protein CALSYYKKLF. The V and J genes are TRGV9 and TRGJ1 or TRGJ2. The V gene's germline CDR1 is GITISATS and CDR2 ISYDGTV (reference sequence). The CDR3 totals 10 residues.